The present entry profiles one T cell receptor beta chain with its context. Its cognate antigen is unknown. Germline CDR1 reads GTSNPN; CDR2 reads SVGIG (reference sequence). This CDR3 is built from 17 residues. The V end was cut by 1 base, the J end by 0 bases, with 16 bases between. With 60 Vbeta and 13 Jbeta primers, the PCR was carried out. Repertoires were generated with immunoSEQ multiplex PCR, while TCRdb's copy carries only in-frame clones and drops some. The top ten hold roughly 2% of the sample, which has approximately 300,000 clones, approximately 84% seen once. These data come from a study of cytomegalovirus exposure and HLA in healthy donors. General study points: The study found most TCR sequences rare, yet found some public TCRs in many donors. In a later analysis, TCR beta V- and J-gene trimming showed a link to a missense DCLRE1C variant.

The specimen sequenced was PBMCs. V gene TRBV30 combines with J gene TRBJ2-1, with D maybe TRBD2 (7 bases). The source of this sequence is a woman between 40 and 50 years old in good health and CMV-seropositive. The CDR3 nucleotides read TGTGCCTGGAGTGGCCGCGGGGGCCTAACCTCCTACAATGAGCAGTTCTTC. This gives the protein CAWSGRGGLTSYNEQFF.